This is a list of T cell receptor beta chains from one sample in a study of regulatory T cells in long-lasting Graves disease. One entry per CDR3 protein results from TCRdb running MiXCR on the multiplex PCR reads. The sample has roughly 420,000 distinct CDR3 sequences, 12% to 15% seen once. The data also belong to a second study, concerning T cells in Graves' hyperthyroidism and ophthalmopathy.

The source material was peripheral blood mononuclear cells (PBMCs), sampled at new diagnosis, from a patient treated with antithyroid drugs. Receptor source: a woman in her 50s with Graves disease. The CDR3 runs from the conserved cysteine through the conserved F or W. The D gene is left open where the match is weak. Clone size is shown for a subset of rows, as once, few, many or a class of expanded clone.

TGCAGCGTCCGCGGACTAGCGGGAGTTGCAGATACGCAGTATTTT,CSVRGLAGVADTQYF,TRBD2,many,TRBV29-1,TRBJ2-3
TGTGCCAGCAGCGTAGGACTAGCGGGAGCTGGCTACAATGAGCAGTTCTTC,CASSVGLAGAGYNEQFF,TRBD2,few,TRBV9,TRBJ2-1
TGTGCCACCCCAACTAGCGGGAGGAACGAACAGTACTTC,CATPTSGRNEQYF,TRBD2,once,TRBV25-1,TRBJ2-7
TGTGCCAGCAGCCCCCTAGCGGGAGGCGCCTACGAGCAGTACTTC,CASSPLAGGAYEQYF,TRBD2,few,TRBV7-6,TRBJ2-7
TGCGCCAGCAGCCTAGGGCCCCCGGACACCGGGGAGCTGTTTTTT,CASSLGPPDTGELFF,-,-,TRBV5-1,TRBJ2-2
TGTGCCAGTAGCCCGCGGGAGGCCAAAGCACCCTACGAGCAGTACTTC,CASSPREAKAPYEQYF,TRBD2,-,TRBV19,TRBJ2-7
TGTGCCAGCAGCTCCGAGTGGAGTAGCAATCAGCCCCAGCATTTT,CASSSEWSSNQPQHF,-,many,TRBV7-9,TRBJ1-5
TGTGCCAGCAGTCCCGAGCGTCCGAACAACAACAATGAGCAGTTCTTC,CASSPERPNNNNEQFF,-,many,TRBV2,TRBJ2-1
TGTGCCAGCAGTTCCAGTCAGGGGGCCTCCTACGAGCAGTACTTC,CASSSSQGASYEQYF,TRBD1,many,TRBV28,TRBJ2-7
TGCGCCAGCAGCCAGAAACAGGGGATCCCGAACACTGAAGCTTTCTTT,CASSQKQGIPNTEAFF,TRBD1,few,TRBV4-1,TRBJ1-1
TGTGCCACCTCTGTCCATACAAACAATCAGCCCCAGCATTTT,CATSVHTNNQPQHF,-,many,TRBV28,TRBJ1-5
TGTGCCAGCAGCTTAATGGGAGTCCATGGCTACACCTTC,CASSLMGVHGYTF,-,-,TRBV7-3,TRBJ1-2
TGTGCCACTGGGGCGGGGGGGGGAGTCTCCTACAATGAGCAGTTCTTC,CATGAGGGVSYNEQFF,TRBD2,few,TRBV24-1,TRBJ2-1
TGTGCCAGCAAAAGCGAACTAGCCAAAAACATTCAGTACTTC,CASKSELAKNIQYF,-,many,TRBV2,TRBJ2-4
TGTGCCAGCAGGAACACCGGGACAGGGGGCGGAACTTTCTTT,CASRNTGTGGGTFF,TRBD1,few,TRBV7-9,TRBJ1-1
TGTGCCAGCAGCTCGCCGCCGGGACTAGCGGGAGTTAGGTACAATGAGCAGTTCTTC,CASSSPPGLAGVRYNEQFF,TRBD2,many,TRBV7-2,TRBJ2-1
TGCGCCAGCAGCCAAGAAATCGAACCCCTTAACTATGGCTACACCTTC,CASSQEIEPLNYGYTF,-,many,TRBV4-1,TRBJ1-2
TGTGCCAGTAGTCGTCGGGACAGGGAAAATCAGCCCCAGCATTTT,CASSRRDRENQPQHF,TRBD1,few,TRBV19,TRBJ1-5
TGTGCCAGCAGGGGCCCTGGGACTTTAGGAACGACAATCCAAAACATTCAGTACTTC,CASRGPGTLGTTIQNIQYF,-,few,TRBV2,TRBJ2-4
TGCAGTGCTAGCCGTCCGGGACTAGATTCCGAGCAGTACTTC,CSASRPGLDSEQYF,TRBD2,once,TRBV20-1,TRBJ2-7
TGTGCCAGCAGTTTTGGGACTCCCTGGGGGTACAATGAGCAGTTCTTC,CASSFGTPWGYNEQFF,-,many,TRBV12-3/TRBV12-4,TRBJ2-1
TGCGCCAGCAGCCAAGTCAAGGGGCGGTACAATGAGCAGTTCTTC,CASSQVKGRYNEQFF,-,many,TRBV4-1,TRBJ2-1
TGTGCCAGCAGTGTTCCGGGACCCTCGAACACCGGGGAGCTGTTTTTT,CASSVPGPSNTGELFF,-,many,TRBV28,TRBJ2-2